This TCR beta chain emerged from a study of OX40 agonist ivuxolimab in advanced cancers. Regarding the study as a whole: CD8+ T cells averaged more expanded clones than CD4+. Both CD4+ and CD8+ T cell populations in blood had undergone clonal expansion by week 6 at 0.1 to 3.0 mg/kg.

Profiling relied on immunoSEQ multiplex PCR, and the TCRdb table lists in-frame clones only, not all of them. The sample includes some 84,000 clones, 89% of them seen just once. A note on this clone: The antigen is undetermined.

The source of this sequence is an adult with an advanced solid tumor such as melanoma, head and neck, liver or kidney cancer. Here the sequenced sample was CD4+ or CD8+ T cells sorted from blood, taken in a trial of the OX40 agonist ivuxolimab.

The CDR3 sequence is CASSPQRVGGELFF. The CDR3 nucleotides read TGCGCCAGCAGCCCCCAGCGGGTAGGCGGGGAGCTGTTTTTT. The gene calls are TRBV5-1 and TRBJ2-2; D is perhaps TRBD2 (6 bases). The CDR3 is made up of 14 amino acids. Trimming shortened V by 4 bases and J by 7 bases, and 14 bases separated the two germline ends. Germline V gene sequence: CDR1 SGHRS, CDR2 YFSETQ. Looking up the rest from reference TRBV5-1 and TRBJ2-2 gives the full variable domain: KAGVTQTPRYLIKTRGQQVTLSCSPISGHRSVSWYQQTPGQGLQFLFEYFSETQRNKGNFPGRFSGRQFSNSRSEMNVSTLELGDSALYLCASSPQRVGGELFFGEGSRLTVL.